A single sample gave rise to the 27 T cell receptor beta chains below, sequenced in a study of shared clonotypes between healthy human individuals. Measured with immunoSEQ multiplex PCR; TCRdb has only the in-frame clones, and not every one. This sample has about 2.4 million clones, with around nine tenths found just once. The sample was naive CD4+ T cells sorted from blood. Subset noted: CD45RA+ positively selected. Receptors originate from a man aged 18-30 years in good health.

In DNA, the CDR3 is TGTGCCAGTAGTTCCTCGGGGGAGCTGTTTTTT. Its translation is CASSSSGELFF. The chain is built from TRBV19 and TRBJ2-2; D is unresolved. The V end was cut by 5 bases, the J end by 8 bases, with 6 bases between. The CDR3 spans 11 residues. In germline, CDR1 is LNHDA, CDR2 SQIVND (reference sequence).

This chain joins TRBV30 and TRBJ1-1, with TRBD1 matching 9 bases. Germline values: CDR1 GTSNPN, CDR2 SVGIG (reference sequence). Trimming cost V 1 base and J 5 bases; bases outside gene matches: 11. CDR3 length: 16 residues. The CDR3 DNA reads TGTGCCTGGAGTGATAAGGGACAGGGTTCTCGTACTGAAGCTTTCTTT. Encoded protein: CAWSDKGQGSRTEAFF.

The chain joins TRBV15 to TRBJ2-5; 8 nucleotides agree with TRBD1. Germline CDR1 reads LNHNV; CDR2 reads YYDKDF (reference sequence). The CDR3 totals 15 residues. The ends lost 1 base at V and 4 bases at J; junction bases unmatched: 5. The CDR3 is CATSRGGQVPETQYF. DNA for the CDR3: TGTGCCACCAGCAGAGGGGGACAGGTCCCAGAGACCCAGTACTTC.

The J gene is TRBJ1-1, the V gene TRBV5-5; 9 nucleotides line up with TRBD1. Germline lookup yields CDR1 SGHKS and CDR2 YYEKEE (reference sequence). Trimming at V came to 2 bases and at J to 5 bases, leaving 1 base not matched to a gene. The CDR3 totals 13 residues. The CDR3 DNA follows: TGTGCCAGCAGCTTACAGGGGGCAACTGAAGCTTTCTTT. This gives the protein CASSLQGATEAFF.

The rearrangement uses TRBV18 and TRBJ1-3; the match to TRBD1 covers 10 bases. Trimming took 4 bases from V and 4 from J; bases not matched to a gene: 10. Germline assignment: CDR1 KGHSH and CDR2 LQKENI. The CDR3 length is 17 residues. For the CDR3, the DNA is TGTGCCAGCTCACGGTTCTCGGACAGGGGGTCCGGAAACACCATATATTTT. Translated, it gives CASSRFSDRGSGNTIYF.

With respect to this clone: The sample holds other DNA sequences that translate to the same CDR3. J is TRBJ2-3 and V is TRBV9; tentative D call: TRBD1 (5 bases). Germline assignment: CDR1 SGDLS and CDR2 YYNGEE. CDR3 length: 14 amino acids. Trimming shortened V by 2 bases and J by 3 bases, and 10 bases separated the two germline ends. DNA for the CDR3: TGTGCCAGCAGCGTGTCCCCAGGGACAGATACGCAGTATTTT. It codes for CASSVSPGTDTQYF.

This clone was seen only once. V is TRBV5-1 and J is TRBJ2-5; 8 nucleotides align to TRBD1. The ends lost 0 bases at V and 5 bases at J; junction bases unmatched: 9. Germline loops: CDR1 SGHRS, CDR2 YFSETQ. The CDR3 contains 16 residues. The CDR3 reads CASSLAGTGPRETQYF. CDR3 sequence (DNA): TGCGCCAGCAGCTTGGCAGGGACAGGACCTAGGGAGACCCAGTACTTC.

The J gene is TRBJ1-3, the V gene TRBV4-3; D unclear. There are 15 residues in the CDR3. V was shortened by 1 base and J by 0 bases, with 7 bases between the two germline ends. CDR1 and CDR2 (germline): LGHNA, YSLEER. In nucleotides, the CDR3 is TGCGCCAGCAGCCAAGGCAGGATCTCTGGAAACACCATATATTTT. This translates into CASSQGRISGNTIYF.

V usage is TRBV27 and J usage is TRBJ1-1, with D perhaps matching TRBD1 (6 bases). The CDR3 contains 15 residues. Germline CDR1 and CDR2: MNHEY and SMNVEV (reference sequence). V was clipped by 6 bases and J by 1 base, with 15 bases between them. CDR3 bases: TGTGCCAGCAGGATTCAGGACAGAGCGAACACTGAAGCTTTCTTT. Translating gives CASRIQDRANTEAFF.

V and J are TRBV5-1 and TRBJ2-5; 8 positions match TRBD1. Germline V gives CDR1 SGHRS, CDR2 YFSETQ. The V and J ends lost 0 bases and 3 bases, in that order; junction bases with no gene match: 4. This CDR3 region has 15 residues. CDR3 amino acids: CASSLEGQVKETQYF. The CDR3 DNA reads TGCGCCAGCAGCTTGGAGGGACAGGTAAAAGAGACCCAGTACTTC.

The rearrangement joins TRBV6-5 to TRBJ1-2; D is perhaps TRBD1 (5 bases). CDR3 length: 12 residues. The V gene's germline CDR1 is MNHEY and CDR2 SVGAGI. Trimming took off 5 bases at V and 7 bases at J, with 11 bases between the two ends. The DNA of the CDR3 is TGTGCCAGCAGTGAGGGGTACCGTGGCTACACCTTC. It specifies CASSEGYRGYTF.

V gene TRBV27 combines with J gene TRBJ2-7; TRBD2 aligns across 7 bases. The ends lost 2 bases at V and 0 bases at J; junction bases unmatched: 7. Germline CDR1 reads MNHEY; CDR2 reads SMNVEV (reference sequence). This CDR3 has 16 amino acids. The CDR3: CASSLTFASGSYEQYF. The CDR3, as DNA: TGTGCCAGCAGTTTAACATTCGCTAGCGGCTCCTACGAGCAGTACTTC.

DNA for the CDR3: TGTGCCACGCAGGGACAGGGCTCTGGAAACACCATATATTTT. Protein: CATQGQGSGNTIYF. This chain connects TRBV15 to TRBJ1-3, with 9 bases lining up with TRBD1. Looked up from germline, CDR1 is LNHNV and CDR2 is YYDKDF (reference sequence). This CDR3 has 14 amino acids. The junction had 3 bases not matched to a gene; V was cut back by 9 bases and J by 0 bases.

As regards this clone: The same CDR3 also results from other DNA sequences found in this sample. This chain uses TRBV5-1 with TRBJ1-6; the D is unclear. The germline CDR1 and CDR2 sequences are SGHRS and YFSETQ. This CDR3 has 14 residues. Trimming stripped 0 bases from V and 7 bases from J, with 8 bases between. The CDR3 spells CASSLEGGNSPLHF. DNA of the CDR3: TGCGCCAGCAGCTTGGAAGGTGGGAATTCACCCCTCCACTTT.

The chain employs TRBV28 and TRBJ2-5; 14 nucleotides align to TRBD2. The DNA end is more similar to TRBJ2-7, so the J call may be wrong. The CDR3 is 14 amino acids. Germline V lookup: CDR1 MDHEN, CDR2 SYDVKM. The CDR3 DNA follows: TGTGCCACCGGGACTAGCGGGGGTTGGTACGAGCAGTACTTC. It is translated as CATGTSGGWYEQYF.

The gene calls are TRBV11-2 and TRBJ2-2; D remains ambiguous. Trimming pared 5 bases from V and 6 bases from J, leaving 7 bases between. The CDR3 is 12 amino acids. Per the germline V gene, CDR1 is SGHAT and CDR2 is FQNNGV. The DNA for the CDR3 is TGTGCCAGCAGCACCCTAGCCGGGGAGCTGTTTTTT. Translating it yields CASSTLAGELFF. Variable domain in full (rest from reference TRBV11-2 and TRBJ2-2): EAGVAQSPRYKIIEKRQSVAFWCNPISGHATLYWYQQILGQGPKLLIQFQNNGVVDDSQLPKDRFSAERLKGVDSTLKIQPAKLEDSAVYLCASSTLAGELFFGEGSRLTVL.

The V and J genes are TRBV6-5 and TRBJ2-5, with D unresolved. Trimming left V 6 bases short and J 0 bases short, with 11 bases between. The germline gives CDR1 MNHEY, CDR2 SVGAGI. The CDR3 totals 14 residues. CDR3 loop: CASSPRIYQETQYF. DNA for the CDR3: TGTGCCAGCAGCCCTAGAATTTACCAAGAGACCCAGTACTTC.

The chain recombines TRBV29-1 with TRBJ1-1; perhaps TRBD1 as D (6 bases). Germline loops: CDR1 SQVTM, CDR2 ANQGSEA. V dropped 5 bases and J dropped 4 bases, with 14 bases sitting between them. The length of the CDR3 is 13 residues. The CDR3 spells CSVKDSTGTEAFF. DNA of the CDR3: TGCAGCGTTAAGGACAGTACGGGCACTGAAGCTTTCTTT.

The chain couples TRBV7-2 to TRBJ1-5; D might be TRBD1 (6 bases). Germline assignment: CDR1 SGHTA and CDR2 FQGNSA. This CDR3 spans 15 amino acids. V was clipped by 3 bases and J by 2 bases, with 11 bases between them. The CDR3 sequence: CASSFGAGGNQPQHF. In DNA form, the CDR3 reads TGTGCCAGCAGCTTTGGGGCAGGGGGCAATCAGCCCCAGCATTTT.

Comment on this clone: Other DNA sequences of this sample code for an identical CDR3. V is TRBV12-5 and J is TRBJ2-2; D gene ambiguous. Trimming cost V 3 bases and J 5 bases, with 4 bases left between them. The CDR3 length is 12 residues. Per germline, CDR1 LGHNT and CDR2 FRNRAP. The CDR3 DNA follows: TGTGCTAGTGGTTTCGGTACCGGGGAGCTGTTTTTT. Protein: CASGFGTGELFF.

The chain joins TRBV5-4 to TRBJ2-2; D remains ambiguous. Between the trimmed V and J ends, which lost 0 bases and 9 bases, there was a span of 12 bases. In germline, CDR1 is SGHNT, CDR2 YYREEE (reference sequence). The CDR3 loop spans 14 amino acids. CDR3 in DNA: TGTGCCAGCAGCTTGGCCGTTTCAGAGCGGGAGCTGTTTTTT. This gives the protein CASSLAVSERELFF.

V gene TRBV5-6 combines with J gene TRBJ2-7, with TRBD1 matching over 9 bases. Germline trimming cut 4 bases from V and 4 bases from J; bases unmatched to any gene: 9. CDR3 length: 15 amino acids. The germline V gene has CDR1 SGHDT and CDR2 YYEEEE. The CDR3 sequence: CASSVWDRVRYEQYF. In DNA, the CDR3 is TGTGCCAGCAGCGTATGGGACAGGGTAAGGTACGAGCAGTACTTC.

The J gene is TRBJ2-1, the V gene TRBV9; 11 bases fit TRBD2. This CDR3 is 18 amino acids long. Germline V gives CDR1 SGDLS, CDR2 YYNGEE. The trim removed 1 base at V and 1 base at J, leaving 7 bases unmatched. CDR3 amino acids: CASSVQGTSGRSYNEQFF. Written as DNA, the CDR3 is TGTGCCAGCAGCGTACAGGGGACTAGCGGAAGGTCCTACAATGAGCAGTTCTTC. The full variable domain, in which reference TRBV9 and TRBJ2-1 provide the parts outside the CDR3, is DSGVTQTPKHLITATGQRVTLRCSPRSGDLSVYWYQQSLDQGLQFLIQYYNGEERAKGNILERFSAQQFPDLHSELNLSSLELGDSALYFCASSVQGTSGRSYNEQFFGPGTRLTVL.

The chain recombines TRBV6-5 with TRBJ1-3, with 7 positions matching TRBD1. This CDR3 has 15 residues. Germline V gene lookup returns CDR1 MNHEY and CDR2 SVGAGI. After removal of 6 bases from V and 0 bases from J, the junction contained 5 bases not matched to a gene. This CDR3 reads CASSRQGFSGNTIYF. The CDR3 DNA reads TGTGCCAGCAGCAGACAGGGATTCTCTGGAAACACCATATATTTT.

The chain has TRBV6-1 and TRBJ2-7, with a possible D match to TRBD2 (6 bases). This CDR3 comprises 14 residues. Trimming stripped 3 bases from V and 2 bases from J, with 11 bases between. CDR1 is MNHNS and CDR2 is SASEGT in the germline V gene. The DNA for the CDR3 is TGTGCCAGCAGTGATGTGGGGGGTCCCTACGAGCAGTACTTC. Its translation: CASSDVGGPYEQYF.

The genes are TRBV5-8 and TRBJ2-7, with 8 bases identical to TRBD1. The CDR3 contains 15 residues. V trimming: 4 bases; J trimming: 0 bases; junction bases outside the gene matches: 6. Germline values: CDR1 SGHTS, CDR2 YDEGEE. The CDR3 nucleotides are TGTGCCAGCAGCCCGGGGACAGGCGCCTCCTACGAGCAGTACTTC. Translating it yields CASSPGTGASYEQYF.

The chain uses TRBV18 and TRBJ1-5; D uncertain. Germline V gene lookup returns CDR1 KGHSH and CDR2 LQKENI. V gave up 2 bases and J gave up 7 bases, with 12 bases separating them. The CDR3 contains 14 residues. The CDR3 sequence: CASSPSVAVQPQHF. CDR3 nucleotides: TGTGCCAGCTCACCAAGCGTTGCGGTGCAGCCCCAGCATTTT. Using reference TRBV18 and TRBJ1-5 for the parts outside the CDR3, the full variable domain is NAGVMQNPRHLVRRRGQEARLRCSPMKGHSHVYWYRQLPEEGLKFMVYLQKENIIDESGMPKERFSAEFPKEGPSILRIQQVVRGDSAAYFCASSPSVAVQPQHFGDGTRLSIL.